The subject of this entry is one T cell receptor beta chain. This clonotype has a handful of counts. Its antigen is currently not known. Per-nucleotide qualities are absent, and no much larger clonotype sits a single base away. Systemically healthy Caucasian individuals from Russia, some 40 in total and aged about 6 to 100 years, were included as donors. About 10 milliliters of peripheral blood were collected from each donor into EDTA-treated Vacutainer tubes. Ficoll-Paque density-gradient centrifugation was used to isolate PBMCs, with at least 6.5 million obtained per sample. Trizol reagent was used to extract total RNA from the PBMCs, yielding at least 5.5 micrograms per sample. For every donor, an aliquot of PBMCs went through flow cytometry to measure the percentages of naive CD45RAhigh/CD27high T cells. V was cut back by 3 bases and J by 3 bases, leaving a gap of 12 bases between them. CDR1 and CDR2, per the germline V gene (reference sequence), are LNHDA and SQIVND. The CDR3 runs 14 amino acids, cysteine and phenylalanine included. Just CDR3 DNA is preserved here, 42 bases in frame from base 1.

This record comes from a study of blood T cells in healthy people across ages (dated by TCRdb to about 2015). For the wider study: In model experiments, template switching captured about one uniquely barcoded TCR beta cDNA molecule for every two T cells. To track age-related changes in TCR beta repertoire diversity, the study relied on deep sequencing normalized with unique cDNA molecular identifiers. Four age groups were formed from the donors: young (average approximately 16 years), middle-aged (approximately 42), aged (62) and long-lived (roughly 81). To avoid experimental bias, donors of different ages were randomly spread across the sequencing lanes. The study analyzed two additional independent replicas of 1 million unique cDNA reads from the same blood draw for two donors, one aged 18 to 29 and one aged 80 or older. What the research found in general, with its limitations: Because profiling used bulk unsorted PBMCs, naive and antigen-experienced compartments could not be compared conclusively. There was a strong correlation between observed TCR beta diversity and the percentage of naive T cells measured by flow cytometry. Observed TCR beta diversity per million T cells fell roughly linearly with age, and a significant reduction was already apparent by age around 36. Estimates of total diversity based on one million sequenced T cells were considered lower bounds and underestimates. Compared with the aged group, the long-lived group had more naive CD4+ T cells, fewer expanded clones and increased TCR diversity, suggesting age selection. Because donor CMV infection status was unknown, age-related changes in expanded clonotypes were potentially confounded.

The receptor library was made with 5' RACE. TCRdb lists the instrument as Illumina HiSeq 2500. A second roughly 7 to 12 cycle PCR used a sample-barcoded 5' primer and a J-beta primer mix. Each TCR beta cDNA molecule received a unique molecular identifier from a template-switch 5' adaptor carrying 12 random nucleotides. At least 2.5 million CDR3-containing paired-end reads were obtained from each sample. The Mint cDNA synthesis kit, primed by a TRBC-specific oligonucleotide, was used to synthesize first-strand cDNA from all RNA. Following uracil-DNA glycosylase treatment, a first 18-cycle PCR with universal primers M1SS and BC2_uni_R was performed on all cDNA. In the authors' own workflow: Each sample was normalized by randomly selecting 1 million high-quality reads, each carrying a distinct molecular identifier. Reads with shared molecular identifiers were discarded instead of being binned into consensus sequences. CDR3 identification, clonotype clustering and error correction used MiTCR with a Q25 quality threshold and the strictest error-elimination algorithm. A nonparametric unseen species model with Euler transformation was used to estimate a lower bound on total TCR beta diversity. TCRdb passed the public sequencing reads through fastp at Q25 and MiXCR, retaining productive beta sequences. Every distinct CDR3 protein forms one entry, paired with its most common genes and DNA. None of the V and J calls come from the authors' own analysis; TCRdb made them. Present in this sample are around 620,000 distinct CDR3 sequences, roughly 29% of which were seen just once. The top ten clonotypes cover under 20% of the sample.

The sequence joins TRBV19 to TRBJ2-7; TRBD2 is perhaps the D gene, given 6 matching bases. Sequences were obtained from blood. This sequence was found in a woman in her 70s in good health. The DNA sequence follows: TGTGCCAGTAGTATTGGGGGACTCATCTACGAGCAGTACTTC. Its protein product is CASSIGGLIYEQYF.